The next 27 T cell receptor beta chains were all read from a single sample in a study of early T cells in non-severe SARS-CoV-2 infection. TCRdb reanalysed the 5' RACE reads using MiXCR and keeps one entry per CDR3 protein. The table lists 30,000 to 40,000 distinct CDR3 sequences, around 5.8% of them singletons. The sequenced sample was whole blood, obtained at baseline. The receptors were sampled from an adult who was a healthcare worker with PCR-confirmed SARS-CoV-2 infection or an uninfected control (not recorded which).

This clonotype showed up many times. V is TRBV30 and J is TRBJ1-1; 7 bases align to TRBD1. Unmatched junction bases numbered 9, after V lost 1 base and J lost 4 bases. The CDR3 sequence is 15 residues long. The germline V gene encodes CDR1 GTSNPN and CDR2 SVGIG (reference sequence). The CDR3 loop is CAWSGLGGGVTEAFF. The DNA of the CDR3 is TGTGCCTGGAGTGGGCTAGGAGGGGGCGTCACTGAAGCTTTCTTT.

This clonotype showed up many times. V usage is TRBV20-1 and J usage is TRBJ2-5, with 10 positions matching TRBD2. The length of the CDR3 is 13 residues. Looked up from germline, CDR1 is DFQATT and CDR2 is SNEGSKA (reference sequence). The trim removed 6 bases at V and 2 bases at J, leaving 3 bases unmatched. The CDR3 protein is CSANSGRQETQYF. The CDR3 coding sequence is TGCAGTGCCAATAGCGGGAGGCAAGAGACCCAGTACTTC.

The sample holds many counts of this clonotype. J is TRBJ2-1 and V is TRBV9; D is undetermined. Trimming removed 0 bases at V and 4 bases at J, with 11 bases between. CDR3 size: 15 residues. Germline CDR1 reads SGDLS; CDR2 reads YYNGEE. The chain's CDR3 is CASSVDGQRYNEQFF. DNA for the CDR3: TGTGCCAGCAGCGTAGATGGGCAGAGATACAATGAGCAGTTCTTC.

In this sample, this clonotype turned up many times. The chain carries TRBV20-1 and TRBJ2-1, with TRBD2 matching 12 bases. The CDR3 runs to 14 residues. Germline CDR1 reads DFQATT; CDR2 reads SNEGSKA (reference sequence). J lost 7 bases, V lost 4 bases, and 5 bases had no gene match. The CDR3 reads CSAIWLAGGNEQFF. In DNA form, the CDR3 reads TGCAGTGCTATCTGGCTAGCGGGGGGGAATGAGCAGTTCTTC.

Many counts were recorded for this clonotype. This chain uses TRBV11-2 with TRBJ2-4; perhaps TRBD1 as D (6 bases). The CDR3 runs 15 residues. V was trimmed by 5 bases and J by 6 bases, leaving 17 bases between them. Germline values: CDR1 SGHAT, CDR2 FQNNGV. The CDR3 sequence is CASSLYRERRNIQYF. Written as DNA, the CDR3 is TGTGCCAGCAGCCTCTACAGGGAGAGAAGAAACATTCAGTACTTC.

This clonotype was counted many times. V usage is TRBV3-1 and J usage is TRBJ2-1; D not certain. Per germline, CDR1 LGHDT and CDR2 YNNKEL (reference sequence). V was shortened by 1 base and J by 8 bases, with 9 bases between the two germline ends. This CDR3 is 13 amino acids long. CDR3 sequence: CASSQGLADEQFF. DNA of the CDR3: TGTGCCAGCAGCCAAGGTCTCGCGGATGAGCAGTTCTTC.

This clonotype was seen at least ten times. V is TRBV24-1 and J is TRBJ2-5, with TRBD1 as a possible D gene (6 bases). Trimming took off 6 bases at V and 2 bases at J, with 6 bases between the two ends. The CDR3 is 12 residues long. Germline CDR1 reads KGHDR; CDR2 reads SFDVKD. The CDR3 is CATSRGQETQYF. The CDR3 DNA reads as TGTGCCACCAGTAGGGGGCAAGAGACCCAGTACTTC.

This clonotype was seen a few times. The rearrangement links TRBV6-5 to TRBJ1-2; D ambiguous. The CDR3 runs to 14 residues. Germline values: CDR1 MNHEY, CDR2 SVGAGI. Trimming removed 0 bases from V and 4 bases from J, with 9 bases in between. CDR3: CASSYSGSAYGYTF. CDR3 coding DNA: TGTGCCAGCAGTTACTCGGGCAGTGCCTATGGCTACACCTTC.

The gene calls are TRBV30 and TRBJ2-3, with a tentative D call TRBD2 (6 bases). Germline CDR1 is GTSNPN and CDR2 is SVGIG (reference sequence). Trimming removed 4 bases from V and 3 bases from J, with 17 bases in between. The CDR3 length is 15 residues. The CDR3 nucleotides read TGTGCCTGGAATAAGGGTAGCGGAGGGACAGATACGCAGTATTTT. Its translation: CAWNKGSGGTDTQYF. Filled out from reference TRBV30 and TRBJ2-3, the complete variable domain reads SQTIHQWPATLVQPVGSPLSLECTVEGTSNPNLYWYRQAAGRGLQLLFYSVGIGQISSEVPQNLSASRPQDRQFILSSKKLLLSDSGFYLCAWNKGSGGTDTQYFGPGTRLTVL.

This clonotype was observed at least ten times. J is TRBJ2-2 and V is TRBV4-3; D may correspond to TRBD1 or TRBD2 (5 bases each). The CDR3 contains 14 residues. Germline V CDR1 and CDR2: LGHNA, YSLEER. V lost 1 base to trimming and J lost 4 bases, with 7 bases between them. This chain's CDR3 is CASSQAGTTGELFF. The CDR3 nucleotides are TGCGCCAGCAGCCAAGCCGGGACCACCGGGGAGCTGTTTTTT.

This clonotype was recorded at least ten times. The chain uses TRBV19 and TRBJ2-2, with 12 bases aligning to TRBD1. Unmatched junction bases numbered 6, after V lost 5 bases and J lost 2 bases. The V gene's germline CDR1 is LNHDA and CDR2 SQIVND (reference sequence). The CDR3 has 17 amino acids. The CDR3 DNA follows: TGTGCCAGTAGTCGTCGGGACAGGGGGCTCAACACCGGGGAGCTGTTTTTT. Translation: CASSRRDRGLNTGELFF. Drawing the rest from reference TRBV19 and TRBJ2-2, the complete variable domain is DGGITQSPKYLFRKEGQNVTLSCEQNLNHDAMYWYRQDPGQGLRLIYYSQIVNDFQKGDIAEGYSVSREKKESFPLTVTSAQKNPTAFYLCASSRRDRGLNTGELFFGEGSRLTVL.

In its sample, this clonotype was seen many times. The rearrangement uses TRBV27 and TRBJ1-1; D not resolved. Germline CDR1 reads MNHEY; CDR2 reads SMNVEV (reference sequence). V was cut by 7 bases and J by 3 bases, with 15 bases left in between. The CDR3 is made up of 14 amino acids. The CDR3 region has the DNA TGTGCCAGCACTGCTGTTGTAGGGTACACTGAAGCTTTCTTT. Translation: CASTAVVGYTEAFF.

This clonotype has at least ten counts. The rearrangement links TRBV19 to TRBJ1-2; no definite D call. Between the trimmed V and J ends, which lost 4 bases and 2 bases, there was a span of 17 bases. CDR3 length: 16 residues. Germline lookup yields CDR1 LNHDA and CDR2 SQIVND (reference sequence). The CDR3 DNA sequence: TGTGCCAGTAGTAGCCTCCTCCTTCATGGGAACTATGGCTACACCTTC. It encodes CASSSLLLHGNYGYTF.

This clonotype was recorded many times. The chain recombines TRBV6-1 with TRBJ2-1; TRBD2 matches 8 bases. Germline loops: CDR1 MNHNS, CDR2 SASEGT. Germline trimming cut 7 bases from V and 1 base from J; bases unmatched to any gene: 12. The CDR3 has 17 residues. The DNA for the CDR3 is TGTGCCAGCAAGGAGCGGGAGCCTTCCAGGTCCTACAATGAGCAGTTCTTC. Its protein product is CASKEREPSRSYNEQFF.

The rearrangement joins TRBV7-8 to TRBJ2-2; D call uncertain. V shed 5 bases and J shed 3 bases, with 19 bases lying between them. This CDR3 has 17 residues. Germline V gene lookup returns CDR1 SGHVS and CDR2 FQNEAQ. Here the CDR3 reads CASSDIRWSLDTGELFF. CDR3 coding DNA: TGTGCCAGCAGCGACATCCGCTGGAGCTTAGACACCGGGGAGCTGTTTTTT.

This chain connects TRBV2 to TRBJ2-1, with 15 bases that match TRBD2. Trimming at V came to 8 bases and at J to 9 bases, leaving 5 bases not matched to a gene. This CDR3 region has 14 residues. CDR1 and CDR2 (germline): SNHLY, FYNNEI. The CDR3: CASGGTSGRSEQFF. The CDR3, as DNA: TGTGCCAGCGGGGGGACTAGCGGGAGGTCTGAGCAGTTCTTC.

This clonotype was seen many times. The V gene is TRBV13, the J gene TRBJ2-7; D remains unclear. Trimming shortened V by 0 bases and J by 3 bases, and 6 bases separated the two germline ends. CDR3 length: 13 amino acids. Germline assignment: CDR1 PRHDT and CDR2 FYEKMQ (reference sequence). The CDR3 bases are TGTGCCAGCAGCTTAGGCGTCAGCTACGAGCAGTACTTC. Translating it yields CASSLGVSYEQYF.

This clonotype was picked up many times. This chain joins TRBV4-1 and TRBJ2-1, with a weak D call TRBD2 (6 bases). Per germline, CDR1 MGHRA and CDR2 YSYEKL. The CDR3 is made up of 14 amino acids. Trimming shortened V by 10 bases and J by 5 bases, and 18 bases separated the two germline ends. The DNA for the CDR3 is TGCGCCACGCAAAGCTGGAGGGACCACAATGAGCAGTTCTTC. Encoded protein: CATQSWRDHNEQFF.

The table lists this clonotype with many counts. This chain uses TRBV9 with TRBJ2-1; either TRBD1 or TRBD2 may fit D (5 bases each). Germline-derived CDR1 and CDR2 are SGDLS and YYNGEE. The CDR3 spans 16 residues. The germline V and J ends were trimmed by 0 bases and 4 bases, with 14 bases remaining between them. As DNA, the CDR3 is TGTGCCAGCAGCGTAGGTGGGGACCGAAGGTACAATGAGCAGTTCTTC. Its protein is CASSVGGDRRYNEQFF.

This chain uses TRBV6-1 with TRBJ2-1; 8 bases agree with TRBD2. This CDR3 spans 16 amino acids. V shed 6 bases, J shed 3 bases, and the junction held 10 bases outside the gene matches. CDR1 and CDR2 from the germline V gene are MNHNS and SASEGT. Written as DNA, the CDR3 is TGTGCCAGCAGGGAACCAGCGGGAGTTATCTACAATGAGCAGTTCTTC. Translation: CASREPAGVIYNEQFF.

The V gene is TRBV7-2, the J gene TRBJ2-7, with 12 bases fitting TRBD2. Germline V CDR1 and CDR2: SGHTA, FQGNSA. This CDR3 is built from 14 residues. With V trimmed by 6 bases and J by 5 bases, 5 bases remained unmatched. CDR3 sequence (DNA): TGTGCCAGCAGTCCGACTAGCGGGAGCGACGAGCAGTACTTC. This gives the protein CASSPTSGSDEQYF. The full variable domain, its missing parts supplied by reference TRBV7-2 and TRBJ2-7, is GAGVSQSPSNKVTEKGKDVELRCDPISGHTALYWYRQSLGQGLEFLIYFQGNSAPDKSGLPSDRFSAERTGGSVSTLTIQRTQQEDSAVYLCASSPTSGSDEQYFGPGTRLTVT.

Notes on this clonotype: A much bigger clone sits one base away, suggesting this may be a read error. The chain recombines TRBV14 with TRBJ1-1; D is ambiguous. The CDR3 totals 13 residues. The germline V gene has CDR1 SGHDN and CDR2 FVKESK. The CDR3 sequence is CVSSLSGNSEAFF. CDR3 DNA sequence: TGTGTCAGCAGCCTAAGTGGGAATTCTGAAGCTTTCTTT.

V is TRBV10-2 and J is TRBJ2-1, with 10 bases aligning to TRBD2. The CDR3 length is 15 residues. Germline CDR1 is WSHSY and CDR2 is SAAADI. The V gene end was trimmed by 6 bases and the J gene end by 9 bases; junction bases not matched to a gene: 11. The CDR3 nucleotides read TGCGCCAGCAGCGACCCTAGCGGGAGTAGGGGTGAGCAGTTCTTC. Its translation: CASSDPSGSRGEQFF.

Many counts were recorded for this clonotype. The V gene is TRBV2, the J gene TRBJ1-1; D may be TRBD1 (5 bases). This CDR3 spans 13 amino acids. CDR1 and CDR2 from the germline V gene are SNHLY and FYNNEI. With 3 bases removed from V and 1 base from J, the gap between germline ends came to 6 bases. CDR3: CASSDGTNTEAFF. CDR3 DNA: TGTGCCAGCAGTGACGGGACGAACACTGAAGCTTTCTTT. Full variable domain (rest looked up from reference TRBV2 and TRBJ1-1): EPEVTQTPSHQVTQMGQEVILRCVPISNHLYFYWYRQILGQKVEFLVSFYNNEISEKSEIFDDQFSVERPDGSNFTLKIRSTKLEDSAMYFCASSDGTNTEAFFGQGTRLTVV.

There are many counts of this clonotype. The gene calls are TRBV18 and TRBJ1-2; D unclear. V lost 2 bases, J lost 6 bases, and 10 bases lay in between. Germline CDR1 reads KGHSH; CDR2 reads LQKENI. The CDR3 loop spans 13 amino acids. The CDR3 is CASSPRPADGYTF. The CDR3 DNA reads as TGTGCCAGCTCACCAAGGCCGGCTGATGGCTACACCTTC. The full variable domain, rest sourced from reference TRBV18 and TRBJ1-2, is NAGVMQNPRHLVRRRGQEARLRCSPMKGHSHVYWYRQLPEEGLKFMVYLQKENIIDESGMPKERFSAEFPKEGPSILRIQQVVRGDSAAYFCASSPRPADGYTFGSGTRLTVV.

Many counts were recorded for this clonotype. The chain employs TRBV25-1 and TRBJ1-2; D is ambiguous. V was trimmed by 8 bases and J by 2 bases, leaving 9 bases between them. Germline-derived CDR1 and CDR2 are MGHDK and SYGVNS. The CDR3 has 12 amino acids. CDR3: CASLLPNYGYTF. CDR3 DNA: TGTGCCAGCCTCCTCCCCAACTATGGCTACACCTTC.

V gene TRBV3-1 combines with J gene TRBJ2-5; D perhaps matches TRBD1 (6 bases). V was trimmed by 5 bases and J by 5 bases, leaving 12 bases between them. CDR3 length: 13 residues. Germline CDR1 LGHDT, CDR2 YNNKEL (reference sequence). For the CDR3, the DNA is TGTGCCAGCAGCGGGACACCCAGCGAGACCCAGTACTTC. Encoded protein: CASSGTPSETQYF.